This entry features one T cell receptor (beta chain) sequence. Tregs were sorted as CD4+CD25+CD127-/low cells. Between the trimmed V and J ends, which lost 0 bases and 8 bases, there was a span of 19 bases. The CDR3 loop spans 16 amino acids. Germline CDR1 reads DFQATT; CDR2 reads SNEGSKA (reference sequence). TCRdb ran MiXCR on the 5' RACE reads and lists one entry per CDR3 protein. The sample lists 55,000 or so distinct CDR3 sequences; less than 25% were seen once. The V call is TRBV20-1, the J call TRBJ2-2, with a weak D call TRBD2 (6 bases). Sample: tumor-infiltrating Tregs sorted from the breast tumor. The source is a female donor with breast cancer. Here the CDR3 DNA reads TGCAGTGCTAGAGAAGCTGGGGGGACCTGGGGTGGGGAGCTGTTTTTT. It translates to CSAREAGGTWGGELFF.